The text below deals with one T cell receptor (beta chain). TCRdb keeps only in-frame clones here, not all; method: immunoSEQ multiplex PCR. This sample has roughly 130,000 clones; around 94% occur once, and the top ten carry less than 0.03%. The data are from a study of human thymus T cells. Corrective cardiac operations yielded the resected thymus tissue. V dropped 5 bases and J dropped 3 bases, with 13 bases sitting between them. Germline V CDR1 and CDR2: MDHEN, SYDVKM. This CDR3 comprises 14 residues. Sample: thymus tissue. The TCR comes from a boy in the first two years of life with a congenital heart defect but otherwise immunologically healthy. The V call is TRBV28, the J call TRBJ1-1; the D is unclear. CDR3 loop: CASSGSRWDTEAFF. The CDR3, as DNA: TGTGCCAGCAGTGGCTCGAGGTGGGACACTGAAGCTTTCTTT.